Listed here is a single TCR beta chain. CDR3 length: 16 amino acids. Germline V gives CDR1 SGHDT, CDR2 YYEEEE. With 4 bases removed from V and 4 bases from J, the gap between germline ends came to 18 bases. Per the original data handling: Scientists estimated how many nucleated cells there were by amplifying reference gene primers. TCRdb's table, derived via immunoSEQ multiplex PCR, lists solely in-frame clones and lacks some. That table supplies the V and J calls and clone size; D and trimming were determined from the DNA. The data hold some 120,000 clones, with approximately 80% observed a single time. The sample is drawn from a study of blood T cell repertoires in COVID-19. At the level of the study: Specimens from acute and convalescent COVID-19 originated in the United States, Italy and Spain. Sample material is recorded as cDNA or gDNA derived from T cells, B-cell-depleted T cells, or PBMCs.

Specimen: peripheral blood. This chain joins TRBV5-6 and TRBJ2-1; D is possibly TRBD1 (5 bases). This clonotype was obtained from a human donor in a cohort sampled during active COVID-19. The CDR3: CASSPGFSGIYNEQFF. The DNA of the CDR3 is TGTGCCAGCAGCCCAGGGTTCTCAGGAATTTACAATGAGCAGTTCTTC.